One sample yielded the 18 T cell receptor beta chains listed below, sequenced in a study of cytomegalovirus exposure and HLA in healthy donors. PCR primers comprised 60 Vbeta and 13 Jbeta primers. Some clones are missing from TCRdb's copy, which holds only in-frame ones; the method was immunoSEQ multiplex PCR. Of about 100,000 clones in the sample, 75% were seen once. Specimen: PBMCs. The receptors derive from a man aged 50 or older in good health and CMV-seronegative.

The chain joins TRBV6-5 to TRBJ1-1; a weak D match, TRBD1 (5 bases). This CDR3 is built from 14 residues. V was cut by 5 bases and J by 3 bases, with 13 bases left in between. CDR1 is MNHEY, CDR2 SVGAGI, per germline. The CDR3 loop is CASSISGGDTEAFF. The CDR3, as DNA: TGTGCCAGCAGTATCTCGGGGGGGGACACTGAAGCTTTCTTT.

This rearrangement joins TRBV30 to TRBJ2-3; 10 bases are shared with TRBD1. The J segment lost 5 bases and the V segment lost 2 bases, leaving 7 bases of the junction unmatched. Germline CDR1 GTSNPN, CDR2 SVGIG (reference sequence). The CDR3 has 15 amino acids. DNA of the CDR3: TGTGCCTGGAGTTCCCAGGACAGGGGGGTAGATACGCAGTATTTT. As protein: CAWSSQDRGVDTQYF. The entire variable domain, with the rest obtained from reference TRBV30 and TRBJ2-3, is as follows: SQTIHQWPATLVQPVGSPLSLECTVEGTSNPNLYWYRQAAGRGLQLLFYSVGIGQISSEVPQNLSASRPQDRQFILSSKKLLLSDSGFYLCAWSSQDRGVDTQYFGPGTRLTVL.

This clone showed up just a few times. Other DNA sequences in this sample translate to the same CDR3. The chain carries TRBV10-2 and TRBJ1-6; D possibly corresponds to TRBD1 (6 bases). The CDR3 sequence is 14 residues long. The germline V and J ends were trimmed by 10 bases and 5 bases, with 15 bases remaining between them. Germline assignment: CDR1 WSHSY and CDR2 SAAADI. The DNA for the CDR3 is TGCGCCACCCCCAGGGGACCCCATAATTCACCCCTCCACTTT. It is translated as CATPRGPHNSPLHF.

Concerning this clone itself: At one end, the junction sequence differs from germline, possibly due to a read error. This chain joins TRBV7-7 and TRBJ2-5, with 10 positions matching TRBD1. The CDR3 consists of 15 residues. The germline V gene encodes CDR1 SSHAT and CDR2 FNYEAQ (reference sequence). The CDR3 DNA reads TGTGCTAGCAGCTTAGACAGGGGGCCCTGGGAGACCCAGTACTTC. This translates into CASSLDRGPWETQYF.

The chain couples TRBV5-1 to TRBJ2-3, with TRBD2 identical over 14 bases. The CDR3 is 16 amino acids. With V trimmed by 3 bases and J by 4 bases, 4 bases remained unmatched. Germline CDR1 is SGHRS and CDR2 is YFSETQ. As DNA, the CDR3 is TGCGCCAGCAGCTCGGGACTAGCGGGAGAAGCAGATACGCAGTATTTT. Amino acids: CASSSGLAGEADTQYF. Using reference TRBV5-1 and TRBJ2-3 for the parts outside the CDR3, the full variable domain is KAGVTQTPRYLIKTRGQQVTLSCSPISGHRSVSWYQQTPGQGLQFLFEYFSETQRNKGNFPGRFSGRQFSNSRSEMNVSTLELGDSALYLCASSSGLAGEADTQYFGPGTRLTVL.

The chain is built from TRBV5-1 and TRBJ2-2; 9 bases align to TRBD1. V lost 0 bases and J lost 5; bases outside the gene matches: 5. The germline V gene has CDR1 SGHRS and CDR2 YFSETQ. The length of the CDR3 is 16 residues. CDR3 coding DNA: TGCGCCAGCAGCTTGGCCTTACAGGGGGCAACCGGGGAGCTGTTTTTT. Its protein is CASSLALQGATGELFF.

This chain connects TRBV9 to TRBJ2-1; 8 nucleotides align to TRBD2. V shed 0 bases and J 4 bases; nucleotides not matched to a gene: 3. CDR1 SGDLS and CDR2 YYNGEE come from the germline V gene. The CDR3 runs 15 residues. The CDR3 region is CASSVDSGTYNEQFF. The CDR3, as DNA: TGTGCCAGCAGCGTAGATAGCGGGACTTACAATGAGCAGTTCTTC.

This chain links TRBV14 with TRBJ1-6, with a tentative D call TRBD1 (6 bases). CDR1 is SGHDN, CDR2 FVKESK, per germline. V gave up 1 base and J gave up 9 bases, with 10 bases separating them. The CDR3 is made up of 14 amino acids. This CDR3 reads CASSQAQGSSPLHF. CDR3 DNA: TGTGCCAGCAGCCAAGCACAGGGAAGTTCACCCCTCCACTTT.

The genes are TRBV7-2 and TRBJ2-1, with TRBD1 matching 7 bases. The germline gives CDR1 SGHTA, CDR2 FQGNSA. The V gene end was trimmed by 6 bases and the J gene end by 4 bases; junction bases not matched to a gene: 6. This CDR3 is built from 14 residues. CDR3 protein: CASRRDSLYNEQFF. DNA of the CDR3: TGTGCCAGCAGACGGGACAGCCTTTACAATGAGCAGTTCTTC.

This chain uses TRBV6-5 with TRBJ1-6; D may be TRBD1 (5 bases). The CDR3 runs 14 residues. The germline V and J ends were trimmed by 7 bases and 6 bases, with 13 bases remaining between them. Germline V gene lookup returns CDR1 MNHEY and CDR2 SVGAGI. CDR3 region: CASKTGTSNSPLHF. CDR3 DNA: TGTGCCAGCAAAACAGGCACATCTAATTCACCCCTCCACTTT.

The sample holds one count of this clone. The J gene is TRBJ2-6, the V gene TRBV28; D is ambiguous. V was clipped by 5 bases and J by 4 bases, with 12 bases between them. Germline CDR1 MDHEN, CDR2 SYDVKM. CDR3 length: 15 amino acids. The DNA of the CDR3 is TGTGCCAGCAGTCCGACCTCAGCGGGGGCCAACGTCCTGACTTTC. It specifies CASSPTSAGANVLTF.

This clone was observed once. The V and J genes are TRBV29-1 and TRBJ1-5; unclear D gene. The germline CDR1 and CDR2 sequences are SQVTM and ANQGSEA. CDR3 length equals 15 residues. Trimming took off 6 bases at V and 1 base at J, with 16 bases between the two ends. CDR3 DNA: TGCAGCGTGGTACCAGGACTAGGCAGCAATCAGCCCCAGCATTTT. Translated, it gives CSVVPGLGSNQPQHF.

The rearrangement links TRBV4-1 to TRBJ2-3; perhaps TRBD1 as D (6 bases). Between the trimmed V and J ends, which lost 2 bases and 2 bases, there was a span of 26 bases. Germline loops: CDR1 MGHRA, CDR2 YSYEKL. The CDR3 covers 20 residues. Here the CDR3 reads CASSQPRPHGTSQNTDTQYF. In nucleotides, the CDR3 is TGCGCCAGCAGCCAACCCAGACCGCACGGGACATCACAAAACACAGATACGCAGTATTTT.

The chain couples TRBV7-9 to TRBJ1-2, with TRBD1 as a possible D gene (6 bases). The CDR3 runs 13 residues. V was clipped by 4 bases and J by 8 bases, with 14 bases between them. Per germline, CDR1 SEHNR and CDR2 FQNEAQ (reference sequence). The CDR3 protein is CASSWDKLGGYTF. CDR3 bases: TGTGCCAGCAGCTGGGACAAACTCGGCGGCTACACCTTC.

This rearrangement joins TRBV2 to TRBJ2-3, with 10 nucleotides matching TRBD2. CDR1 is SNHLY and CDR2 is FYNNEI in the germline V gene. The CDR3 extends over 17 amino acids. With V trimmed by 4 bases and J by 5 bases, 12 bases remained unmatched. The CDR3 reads CASSVLGLAGEVDTQYF. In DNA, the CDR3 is TGTGCCAGCAGTGTGTTGGGGCTAGCGGGAGAGGTAGATACGCAGTATTTT.

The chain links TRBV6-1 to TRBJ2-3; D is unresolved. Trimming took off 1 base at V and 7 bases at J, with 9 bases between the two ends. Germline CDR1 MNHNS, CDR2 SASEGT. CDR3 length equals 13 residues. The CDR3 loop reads CASSEVSAYTQYF. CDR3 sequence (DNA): TGTGCCAGCAGTGAAGTGAGTGCGTATACGCAGTATTTT.

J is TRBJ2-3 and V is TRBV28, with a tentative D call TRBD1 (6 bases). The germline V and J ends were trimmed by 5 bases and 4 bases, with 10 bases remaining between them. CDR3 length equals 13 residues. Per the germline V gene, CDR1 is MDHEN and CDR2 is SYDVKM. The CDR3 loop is CASSPRGPDTQYF. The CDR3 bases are TGTGCCAGCAGTCCCAGGGGTCCAGATACGCAGTATTTT.

CDR3 DNA: TGCGCCAGCAGCCAAGTGGGGGACAGGGACCCTGAAGCTTTCTTT. Amino acids: CASSQVGDRDPEAFF. The chain couples TRBV4-3 to TRBJ1-1, with 9 bases fitting TRBD1. The trim removed 1 base at V and 6 bases at J, leaving 6 bases unmatched. Germline values: CDR1 LGHNA, CDR2 YSLEER. CDR3 length: 15 residues.